A single sample gave rise to the 16 T cell receptor beta chains below, sequenced in a study of radiation and T cells in renal cell carcinoma. TCRdb keeps only in-frame clones here, not all; method: immunoSEQ multiplex PCR. Among about 88,000 clones listed, 86% were seen once. Time point reported: baseline pretreatment blood. Documented treatment: 15 Gy SBRT to primary tumor, nephrectomy 4 weeks later. The material was blood, obtained from a patient whose treatment included radiotherapy and nephrectomy. Receptor source: a man aged 45-65 years with renal cell carcinoma.

This sequence joins TRBV2 and TRBJ2-2, with TRBD1 as a possible D gene (6 bases). The germline V and J ends were trimmed by 3 bases and 4 bases, with 15 bases remaining between them. This CDR3 is 16 amino acids long. Germline loops: CDR1 SNHLY, CDR2 FYNNEI. DNA of the CDR3: TGTGCCAGCAGTGACGACAGGACCGGTCCCACCGGGGAGCTGTTTTTT. It yields the protein CASSDDRTGPTGELFF.

This rearrangement joins TRBV7-8 to TRBJ1-2, with a tentative D call TRBD1 (6 bases). Germline V gives CDR1 SGHVS, CDR2 FQNEAQ. CDR3 length: 15 amino acids. The V end lost 4 bases, the J end lost 1 base, and 13 bases lay between the germline ends. This chain's CDR3 is CASSWLGALNYGYTF. Here the CDR3 DNA reads TGTGCCAGCAGCTGGCTGGGGGCTCTTAACTATGGCTACACCTTC.

This clone was seen more than once but under ten times. The gene calls are TRBV28 and TRBJ2-7; unclear D gene. The V gene's germline CDR1 is MDHEN and CDR2 SYDVKM. Deletions cut 3 bases from V and 5 bases from J, with 20 bases between. The CDR3 covers 16 residues. This CDR3 is CASSLNGIERFNEQYF. As DNA, the CDR3 is TGTGCCAGCAGTTTGAATGGAATAGAAAGGTTTAACGAGCAGTACTTC.

The J gene is TRBJ1-5, the V gene TRBV2; no clear D gene. CDR1 SNHLY and CDR2 FYNNEI come from the germline V gene. The ends were cut back, 2 bases at V and 7 bases at J, with 9 bases in the middle. The CDR3 has 13 amino acids. The CDR3 loop is CASSEWVGQPQHF. The CDR3 nucleotides read TGTGCCAGCAGTGAATGGGTGGGGCAGCCCCAGCATTTT.

In nucleotides, the CDR3 is TGTGCCAGCAGCTTGGGACAGGGGGTGAACTACACCTTC. Protein sequence: CASSLGQGVNYTF. The V gene is TRBV11-3, the J gene TRBJ1-2; 11 bases line up with TRBD1. CDR1 and CDR2 (germline): SGHNT, YENEEA. The J segment lost 10 bases and the V segment lost 3 bases, leaving 4 bases of the junction unmatched. The CDR3 totals 13 residues.

The chain is built from TRBV11-2 and TRBJ1-5, with a possible D match to TRBD1 (6 bases). From germline, CDR1 is SGHAT and CDR2 FQNNGV. This CDR3 is built from 15 residues. Trimming shortened V by 5 bases and J by 5 bases, and 16 bases separated the two germline ends. The chain's CDR3 is CASSRAGGYDQPQHF. The CDR3 nucleotides read TGTGCCAGCAGCCGGGCGGGGGGCTATGATCAGCCCCAGCATTTT.

V and J are TRBV19 and TRBJ2-1; D is possibly TRBD1 (5 bases). CDR3 length equals 13 residues. Germline V lookup: CDR1 LNHDA, CDR2 SQIVND (reference sequence). Trimming pared 5 bases from V and 7 bases from J, leaving 12 bases between. The CDR3 DNA follows: TGTGCCAGTAGTGTTAGGGGTAGGAATGAGCAGTTCTTC. As protein: CASSVRGRNEQFF.

The chain links TRBV4-1 to TRBJ2-1; D ambiguous. V was cut by 0 bases and J by 11 bases, with 17 bases left in between. This CDR3 has 15 residues. CDR1 and CDR2 from the germline V gene are MGHRA and YSYEKL. CDR3: CASSQDITLSVQQFF. The CDR3 coding sequence is TGCGCCAGCAGCCAAGATATTACGTTAAGCGTACAGCAGTTCTTC.

The chain is built from TRBV6-6 and TRBJ1-2; no clear D gene. V was shortened by 2 bases and J by 0 bases, with 10 bases between the two germline ends. Germline CDR1 reads MNHNY; CDR2 reads SVGAGI (reference sequence). CDR3 length: 15 residues. CDR3 DNA: TGTGCCAGCAGTTACGGCGACCCCACTAACTATGGCTACACCTTC. Protein: CASSYGDPTNYGYTF.

CDR3 region: CASSPMDRASTDTQYF. The DNA of the CDR3 is TGTGCCAGCAGCCCCATGGACAGGGCCAGCACAGATACGCAGTATTTT. The chain combines TRBV7-9 with TRBJ2-3; 8 bases are a match to TRBD1. The CDR3 runs 16 residues. CDR1 SEHNR and CDR2 FQNEAQ come from the germline V gene (reference sequence). The ends lost 5 bases at V and 0 bases at J; junction bases unmatched: 7.

This chain joins TRBV29-1 and TRBJ2-1; D not resolved. The CDR3 runs 13 residues. The germline CDR1 and CDR2 sequences are SQVTM and ANQGSEA. V lost 4 bases, J lost 10 bases, and 17 bases lay in between. Here the CDR3 DNA reads TGCAGCGTTGGTTTAGGCGCCCTAGACGAGCAGTTCTTC. This gives the protein CSVGLGALDEQFF.

The chain carries TRBV6-5 and TRBJ2-4, with a tentative D call TRBD1 (5 bases). V was trimmed by 5 bases and J by 6 bases, leaving 14 bases between them. The germline CDR1 and CDR2 sequences are MNHEY and SVGAGI. This CDR3 region has 14 residues. CDR3 nucleotides: TGTGCCAGCAGTCCCCAGGGTATCGTAAACATTCAGTACTTC. Amino acids: CASSPQGIVNIQYF.

The CDR3 sequence is CASSYTGTEEKLFF. CDR3 in DNA: TGTGCCAGCAGTTACACCGGGACAGAAGAAAAACTGTTTTTT. The chain carries TRBV6-5 and TRBJ1-4; 7 nucleotides match TRBD1. CDR3 size: 14 residues. CDR1 MNHEY and CDR2 SVGAGI come from the germline V gene. The V segment lost 2 bases and the J segment 8 bases; nucleotides outside the gene matches: 5.

Only a few counts were recorded for this clone. The chain links TRBV6-1 to TRBJ1-5, with TRBD1 matching over 9 bases. CDR3 length: 14 amino acids. Looked up from germline, CDR1 is MNHNS and CDR2 is SASEGT. J was trimmed by 5 bases and V by 5 bases; bases with no gene match: 4. CDR3 loop: CASSSDRGDQPQHF. In DNA, the CDR3 is TGTGCCAGCAGTTCGGACAGGGGTGATCAGCCCCAGCATTTT.

This clone was detected only a few times. The chain is built from TRBV6-5 and TRBJ2-3; maybe TRBD2 (6 bases). Germline-derived CDR1 and CDR2 are MNHEY and SVGAGI. CDR3 size: 14 residues. V lost 5 bases to trimming and J lost 4 bases, with 13 bases between them. CDR3 coding DNA: TGTGCCAGCAGTCGGGGCCCGGGGGCAGATACGCAGTATTTT. Its translation: CASSRGPGADTQYF.

The chain has TRBV7-8 and TRBJ1-5, with 8 nucleotides matching TRBD1. The CDR3 runs to 13 residues. With 7 bases clipped from V and 5 bases from J, the junction kept 4 bases outside the gene matches. Germline-derived CDR1 and CDR2 are SGHVS and FQNEAQ. The CDR3 sequence: CASTRQGYQPQHF. The CDR3 DNA reads TGTGCCAGCACCAGACAGGGGTATCAGCCCCAGCATTTT.